These 18 T cell receptor beta chains share one sample of origin, sequenced in a study of patients and donors after allogeneic stem cell transplantation. TCRdb independently ran MiXCR on the RT-PCR reads; one entry per CDR3 protein. The data hold under 200,000 distinct CDR3 sequences, with approximately 31% observed a single time. The sequenced sample was blood, either unsorted or a sorted T cell fraction (not recorded which). All receptors derive from a human donor who was either an allogeneic HSCT recipient or a stem cell or donor lymphocyte infusion donor (not recorded which). It is not recorded whose cells these are; they may come from a transplant donor.

V and J are TRBV29-1 and TRBJ2-7; TRBD1 matches 9 bases. V gave up 0 bases and J gave up 9 bases; unmatched junction bases: 6. The CDR3 extends over 13 amino acids. Germline loops: CDR1 SQVTM, CDR2 ANQGSEA. The CDR3 protein is CSVEDGGQGRQYF. Written as DNA, the CDR3 is TGCAGCGTTGAAGATGGGGGACAGGGACGGCAGTACTTC.

The CDR3 loop is CAISRRGGETQYF. In DNA, the CDR3 is TGTGCCATCAGCCGACGTGGAGGAGAGACCCAGTACTTC. The rearrangement links TRBV10-3 to TRBJ2-5, with a weak D call TRBD2 (5 bases). The CDR3 totals 13 residues. Trimming left V 6 bases short and J 4 bases short, with 12 bases between. CDR1 is ENHRY, CDR2 SYGVKD, per germline.

V is TRBV12-3 or TRBV12-4 and J is TRBJ2-2, with unresolved D. The CDR3 has 13 residues. V lost 3 bases and J 4 bases, leaving 6 bases between the germline ends. The CDR3 DNA sequence: TGTGCCAGCAGTTTCGACCCCACCGGGGAGCTGTTTTTT. Its protein is CASSFDPTGELFF.

This clonotype was picked up a small number of times. V and J are TRBV20-1 and TRBJ2-3; 11 nucleotides align to TRBD2. This CDR3 contains 17 residues. V was pared by 0 bases and J by 4 bases, with 9 bases of the junction left unmatched. Germline V CDR1 and CDR2: DFQATT, SNEGSKA (reference sequence). CDR3 bases: TGCAGTGCTAGAGATCCTCTAGCGGGAGGTGTCGCAGATACGCAGTATTTT. As protein: CSARDPLAGGVADTQYF.

About this clonotype itself: A much more abundant neighbour one base away suggests this may be a read error. The rearrangement uses TRBV6-5 and TRBJ1-5, with 8 bases aligning to TRBD1. CDR3 length: 16 residues. Germline-derived CDR1 and CDR2 are MNHEY and SVGAGI. The trim removed 8 bases at V and 5 bases at J, leaving 14 bases unmatched. In nucleotides, the CDR3 is TGTGCCAGCGGTTCAGGGGGCTACGGTCCCCATCAGCCCCAGCATTTT. Protein product: CASGSGGYGPHQPQHF.

The chain is built from TRBV19 and TRBJ2-1; no clear D. Germline-derived CDR1 and CDR2 are LNHDA and SQIVND (reference sequence). Trimming stripped 2 bases from V and 6 bases from J, with 23 bases between. The CDR3 extends over 18 amino acids. CDR3 in DNA: TGTGCCAGTAGTATATGGGCTCTTGGGCGAGAGCTAGGCAATGAGCAGTTCTTC. It specifies CASSIWALGRELGNEQFF. Full variable domain (remainder filled in from reference TRBV19 and TRBJ2-1): DGGITQSPKYLFRKEGQNVTLSCEQNLNHDAMYWYRQDPGQGLRLIYYSQIVNDFQKGDIAEGYSVSREKKESFPLTVTSAQKNPTAFYLCASSIWALGRELGNEQFFGPGTRLTVL.

The chain combines TRBV9 with TRBJ2-7; 8 nucleotides agree with TRBD1. Trimming cost V 0 bases and J 5 bases; bases outside gene matches: 7. The CDR3 extends over 15 amino acids. The germline V gene encodes CDR1 SGDLS and CDR2 YYNGEE. CDR3 DNA: TGTGCCAGCAGCGTAGCCCTAGACAGGGGCCACGAGCAGTACTTC. It yields the protein CASSVALDRGHEQYF.

The count of this clonotype is one. This rearrangement joins TRBV10-3 to TRBJ2-7; D remains unclear. V was shortened by 8 bases and J by 3 bases, with 11 bases between the two germline ends. The germline V gene encodes CDR1 ENHRY and CDR2 SYGVKD. This CDR3 has 12 amino acids. The CDR3 here is CAIGPSYYEQYF. CDR3 in DNA: TGTGCCATCGGACCTTCGTACTACGAGCAGTACTTC.

This clonotype was counted between two and nine times. The chain carries TRBV5-1 and TRBJ2-5, with a weak D call TRBD2 (6 bases). V lost 4 bases and J 0 bases, leaving 7 bases between the germline ends. This CDR3 region has 13 residues. From germline, CDR1 is SGHRS and CDR2 YFSETQ. Written as DNA, the CDR3 is TGCGCCAGCAGCCGGGACTACCAAGAGACCCAGTACTTC. It is translated as CASSRDYQETQYF.

This clonotype was observed a few times. This chain joins TRBV4-3 and TRBJ2-5; 10 nucleotides agree with TRBD1. The CDR3 is 16 amino acids. V was clipped by 1 base and J by 5 bases; unmatched bases: 7. CDR1 and CDR2 from the germline V gene are LGHNA and YSLEER. The CDR3: CASSQGRDRGWETQYF. DNA of the CDR3: TGCGCCAGCAGCCAAGGGAGGGACAGGGGCTGGGAGACCCAGTACTTC.

The J gene is TRBJ1-1, the V gene TRBV5-1; D is possibly TRBD1 (5 bases). V was pared by 6 bases and J by 3 bases, with 15 bases between. The V gene's germline CDR1 is SGHRS and CDR2 YFSETQ. This CDR3 is 14 amino acids long. This CDR3 is CASTGTLRDTEAFF. The CDR3 DNA is TGCGCCAGCACCGGGACCCTTCGGGACACTGAAGCTTTCTTT.

This chain links TRBV7-9 with TRBJ2-1; D is uncertain. Trimming stripped 6 bases from V and 6 bases from J, with 21 bases between. The length of the CDR3 is 16 residues. Germline assignment: CDR1 SEHNR and CDR2 FQNEAQ (reference sequence). The CDR3 loop reads CASSSSPLGPINEQFF. As DNA, the CDR3 is TGTGCCAGCAGTTCCTCCCCCCTAGGCCCTATCAATGAGCAGTTCTTC.

This chain connects TRBV18 to TRBJ1-1; TRBD1 might be the D (6 bases). The CDR3 covers 13 residues. The germline gives CDR1 KGHSH, CDR2 LQKENI. Trimming took off 3 bases at V and 6 bases at J, with 11 bases between the two ends. CDR3 bases: TGTGCCAGCTCACCCTACAGGGAAGCTGAAGCTTTCTTT. Translation gives CASSPYREAEAFF.

This sequence joins TRBV29-1 and TRBJ2-7, with a weak D call TRBD2 (5 bases). Trimming took off 4 bases at V and 0 bases at J, with 13 bases between the two ends. Germline CDR1 and CDR2: SQVTM and ANQGSEA. This CDR3 comprises 14 residues. The CDR3 DNA sequence: TGCAGCGTTGGAGGTCCCACTAGCTCCTACGAGCAGTACTTC. It yields the protein CSVGGPTSSYEQYF.

This clonotype showed up just a few times. V is TRBV11-2 and J is TRBJ1-2; 8 nucleotides line up with TRBD1. CDR1 is SGHAT, CDR2 FQNNGV, per germline. The CDR3 consists of 16 residues. V lost 1 base and J lost 4; bases outside the gene matches: 8. The chain's CDR3 is CASSLGGQGRFYGYTF. DNA of the CDR3: TGTGCCAGCAGCTTAGGAGGACAGGGCCGCTTCTATGGCTACACCTTC.

The chain uses TRBV3-1 and TRBJ2-3, with no clear D. From germline, CDR1 is LGHDT and CDR2 YNNKEL (reference sequence). The CDR3 is 13 residues long. Trimming took off 0 bases at V and 7 bases at J, with 8 bases between the two ends. For the CDR3, the DNA is TGTGCCAGCAGCCAAGAGGGCGCTTATACGCAGTATTTT. Translating gives CASSQEGAYTQYF.

The V and J genes are TRBV5-1 and TRBJ2-5; D remains unclear. The V end lost 2 bases, the J end lost 5 bases, and 13 bases lay between the germline ends. The germline V gene encodes CDR1 SGHRS and CDR2 YFSETQ. The CDR3 is made up of 14 amino acids. The CDR3, as DNA: TGCGCCAGCAGCTTTGGCGGCCCCCTGGAGACCCAGTACTTC. Its protein is CASSFGGPLETQYF.

This clonotype has at least ten counts. The chain uses TRBV12-3 or TRBV12-4 and TRBJ1-2, with D possibly matching TRBD1 (6 bases). V was pared by 8 bases and J by 1 base, with 14 bases between. This CDR3 region has 14 residues. The CDR3 here is CASAEDSFNYGYTF. DNA of the CDR3: TGTGCCAGCGCCGAGGACAGTTTTAACTATGGCTACACCTTC.